What follows are 9 T cell receptor beta chains derived from one specimen sequenced in a study of cytomegalovirus exposure and HLA in healthy donors. The PCR used 60 Vbeta and 13 Jbeta primers. TCRdb's copy holds only in-frame clones and misses some; the assay was immunoSEQ multiplex PCR. The table records around 200,000 clones, around 76% of them present only once. The sequenced sample was PBMCs. Receptor source: a man aged 40-49 years in good health and CMV-seropositive.

The V and J genes are TRBV14 and TRBJ2-5; 7 bases are shared with TRBD2. This CDR3 spans 12 amino acids. Germline loops: CDR1 SGHDN, CDR2 FVKESK. The V and J ends lost 8 bases and 5 bases, in that order; junction bases with no gene match: 5. Here the CDR3 reads CASGRGGETQYF. CDR3 nucleotides: TGTGCCAGCGGGAGGGGAGGCGAGACCCAGTACTTC.

This clone showed up just a few times. V usage is TRBV19 and J usage is TRBJ1-4; D may be TRBD1 (5 bases). Germline CDR1 LNHDA, CDR2 SQIVND (reference sequence). The CDR3 covers 12 residues. V lost 7 bases and J 6 bases, leaving 9 bases between the germline ends. This chain's CDR3 is CASNSGYEKLFF. The DNA for the CDR3 is TGTGCCAGTAACTCAGGGTATGAAAAACTGTTTTTT. The whole variable domain, remainder taken from reference TRBV19 and TRBJ1-4, is DGGITQSPKYLFRKEGQNVTLSCEQNLNHDAMYWYRQDPGQGLRLIYYSQIVNDFQKGDIAEGYSVSREKKESFPLTVTSAQKNPTAFYLCASNSGYEKLFFGSGTQLSVL.

This clone has more than one count but fewer than ten. The chain joins TRBV7-3 to TRBJ2-2; TRBD2 matches 11 bases. The CDR3 runs 16 residues. V lost 4 bases, J lost 7 bases, and 8 bases stayed unmatched. The germline gives CDR1 SGHTA, CDR2 FQGTGA. DNA for the CDR3: TGTGCCAGCAGCTCAATCGGACTAGCGGGTGACGGGGAGCTGTTTTTT. Its protein product is CASSSIGLAGDGELFF.

CDR3 in amino acids: CSVERRVNNEQFF. The DNA for the CDR3 is TGCAGCGTTGAACGGCGGGTAAACAATGAGCAGTTCTTC. This sequence joins TRBV29-1 and TRBJ2-1; tentative D call: TRBD2 (5 bases). Looked up from germline, CDR1 is SQVTM and CDR2 is ANQGSEA. CDR3 length: 13 amino acids. With 2 bases removed from V and 5 bases from J, the gap between germline ends came to 10 bases.

The V call is TRBV13, the J call TRBJ2-7; TRBD2 agrees at 11 bases. The CDR3 is made up of 15 amino acids. Germline values: CDR1 PRHDT, CDR2 FYEKMQ (reference sequence). The V and J ends lost 3 bases and 0 bases, in that order; junction bases with no gene match: 1. CDR3 in DNA: TGTGCCAGCAGCTTCGGGACTAGCGGCTCCTACGAGCAGTACTTC. Amino acids: CASSFGTSGSYEQYF.

In nucleotides, the CDR3 is TGTGCCAGTAGTATAGCGCAGGGACAGGTGGAGTACTTC. Translated, it gives CASSIAQGQVEYF. The chain couples TRBV19 to TRBJ2-7, with 8 bases fitting TRBD1. The CDR3 covers 13 residues. Germline trimming cut 1 base from V and 11 bases from J; bases unmatched to any gene: 7. The germline V gene encodes CDR1 LNHDA and CDR2 SQIVND (reference sequence).

The rearrangement joins TRBV7-3 to TRBJ1-1; TRBD1 is a possible D gene (6 bases). Germline lookup yields CDR1 SGHTA and CDR2 FQGTGA. The V and J ends lost 3 bases and 0 bases respectively, with 14 bases between them. The CDR3 covers 16 residues. The CDR3 region is CASSLTPQGLNTEAFF. As DNA, the CDR3 is TGTGCCAGCAGCTTGACCCCACAGGGACTGAACACTGAAGCTTTCTTT. Full variable domain (missing parts from reference TRBV7-3 and TRBJ1-1): GAGVSQTPSNKVTEKGKYVELRCDPISGHTALYWYRQSLGQGPEFLIYFQGTGAADDSGLPNDRFFAVRPEGSVSTLKIQRTERGDSAVYLCASSLTPQGLNTEAFFGQGTRLTVV.

V and J are TRBV11-2 and TRBJ1-5; D gene ambiguous. Germline values: CDR1 SGHAT, CDR2 FQNNGV. This CDR3 comprises 12 residues. V lost 1 base and J 6 bases, leaving 4 bases between the germline ends. CDR3 amino acids: CASSLGSQPQHF. DNA for the CDR3: TGTGCCAGCAGCTTAGGTAGTCAGCCCCAGCATTTT.

The J gene is TRBJ1-5, the V gene TRBV10-3; perhaps TRBD1 as D (5 bases). CDR1 is ENHRY, CDR2 SYGVKD, per germline. The CDR3 spans 11 residues. Trimming took off 10 bases at V and 4 bases at J, with 8 bases between the two ends. The DNA of the CDR3 is TGTGCCACCGGGGGAAATCAGCCCCAGCATTTT. It is translated as CATGGNQPQHF.